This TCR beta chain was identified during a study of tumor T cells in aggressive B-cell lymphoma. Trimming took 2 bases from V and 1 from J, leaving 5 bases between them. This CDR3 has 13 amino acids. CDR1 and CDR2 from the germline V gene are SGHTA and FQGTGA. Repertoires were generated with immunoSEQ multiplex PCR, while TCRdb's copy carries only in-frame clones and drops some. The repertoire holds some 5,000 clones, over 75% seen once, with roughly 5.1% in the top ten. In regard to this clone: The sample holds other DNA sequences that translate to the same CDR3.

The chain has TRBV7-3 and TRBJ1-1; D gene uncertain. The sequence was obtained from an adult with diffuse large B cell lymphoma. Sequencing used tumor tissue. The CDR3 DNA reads TGTGCCAGCAGCTTAGGAGCGAACACTGAAGCTTTCTTT. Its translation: CASSLGANTEAFF.